What follows are 8 T cell receptor beta chains derived from one specimen sequenced in a study of shared clonotypes between healthy human individuals. The table came from immunoSEQ multiplex PCR; TCRdb's copy has only in-frame clones and leaves some out. The table includes 2,500,000 or so clones, around 90% detected once. Input material: naive CD4+ T cells from PBMCs. Subset specified: CD45RA+ positively selected. The receptors shown here come from a man aged 18 to 30 in good health. Some clones in this sample may be carry-over from other donors' samples.

The chain has TRBV18 and TRBJ2-5, with 7 bases matching TRBD1. Unmatched junction bases numbered 5, after V lost 6 bases and J lost 4 bases. The CDR3 consists of 13 residues. Germline V gives CDR1 KGHSH, CDR2 LQKENI. The CDR3 DNA follows: TGTGCCAGCTCCCGGAACAGGGGAGAGACCCAGTACTTC. Translating it yields CASSRNRGETQYF.

The V gene is TRBV7-9, the J gene TRBJ1-4, with a tentative D call TRBD1 (5 bases). Germline CDR1 is SEHNR and CDR2 is FQNEAQ (reference sequence). The CDR3 sequence is 16 residues long. The V end lost 1 base, the J end lost 7 bases, and 16 bases lay between the germline ends. The CDR3 region is CASSLEFGRVTEKLFF. As DNA, the CDR3 is TGTGCCAGCAGCTTAGAGTTCGGCAGGGTTACTGAAAAACTGTTTTTT. Using reference TRBV7-9 and TRBJ1-4 for the parts outside the CDR3, the full variable domain is DTGVSQNPRHKITKRGQNVTFRCDPISEHNRLYWYRQTLGQGPEFLTYFQNEAQLEKSRLLSDRFSAERPKGSFSTLEIQRTEQGDSAMYLCASSLEFGRVTEKLFFGSGTQLSVL.

This chain joins TRBV15 and TRBJ1-3; maybe TRBD1 (6 bases). Germline loops: CDR1 LNHNV, CDR2 YYDKDF (reference sequence). The CDR3 runs to 15 residues. V was cut by 4 bases and J by 0 bases, with 10 bases left in between. The CDR3 DNA sequence: TGTGCCACCAGCATAGGACAGTTCTCTGGAAACACCATATATTTT. It encodes CATSIGQFSGNTIYF. The full variable domain, completed using reference TRBV15 and TRBJ1-3, is DAMVIQNPRYQVTQFGKPVTLSCSQTLNHNVMYWYQQKSSQAPKLLFHYYDKDFNNEADTPDNFQSRRPNTSFCFLDIRSPGLGDTAMYLCATSIGQFSGNTIYFGEGSWLTVV.

V usage is TRBV28 and J usage is TRBJ1-2, with D unresolved. V dropped 3 bases and J dropped 5 bases, with 10 bases sitting between them. This CDR3 is 13 amino acids long. Germline CDR1 and CDR2: MDHEN and SYDVKM. The CDR3 reads CASSFGQIYGYTF. The CDR3 DNA reads TGTGCCAGCAGTTTCGGCCAAATATATGGCTACACCTTC.

The chain joins TRBV2 to TRBJ2-1; 7 bases agree with TRBD1. This CDR3 comprises 15 residues. In germline, CDR1 is SNHLY, CDR2 FYNNEI. J was trimmed by 4 bases and V by 5 bases; bases with no gene match: 8. The CDR3 nucleotides are TGTGCCAGCAGTCCTAAGGGGGCTCGTTACAATGAGCAGTTCTTC. This translates into CASSPKGARYNEQFF.

The V call is TRBV5-1, the J call TRBJ1-4; TRBD1 agrees at 7 bases. V shed 5 bases, J shed 8 bases, and the junction held 9 bases outside the gene matches. CDR1 and CDR2 (germline): SGHRS, YFSETQ. The CDR3 runs 14 residues. The CDR3 sequence is CASSFEGAGEKLFF. The CDR3 nucleotides read TGCGCCAGCAGTTTCGAGGGGGCTGGCGAAAAACTGTTTTTT. The complete variable domain, with remaining parts taken from reference TRBV5-1 and TRBJ1-4, reads KAGVTQTPRYLIKTRGQQVTLSCSPISGHRSVSWYQQTPGQGLQFLFEYFSETQRNKGNFPGRFSGRQFSNSRSEMNVSTLELGDSALYLCASSFEGAGEKLFFGSGTQLSVL.

The V gene is TRBV25-1, the J gene TRBJ2-5; no clear D. The CDR3 has 13 amino acids. The germline V and J ends were trimmed by 4 bases and 5 bases, with 11 bases remaining between them. Germline lookup yields CDR1 MGHDK and CDR2 SYGVNS. The CDR3 coding sequence is TGTGCCAGCAGTGTGGCAGGTCCCGAGACCCAGTACTTC. It encodes CASSVAGPETQYF. Looking up the rest from reference TRBV25-1 and TRBJ2-5 gives the full variable domain: EADIYQTPRYLVIGTGKKITLECSQTMGHDKMYWYQQDPGMELHLIHYSYGVNSTEKGDLSSESTVSRIRTEHFPLTLESARPSHTSQYLCASSVAGPETQYFGPGTRLLVL.

The rearrangement uses TRBV7-9 and TRBJ1-1; the match to TRBD1 covers 11 bases. Trimming cost V 5 bases and J 5 bases; bases outside gene matches: 7. The CDR3 has 15 residues. Germline lookup yields CDR1 SEHNR and CDR2 FQNEAQ (reference sequence). The CDR3 DNA is TGTGCCAGCAGCCTAGGACAGGGGGCTCGGACTGAAGCTTTCTTT. Translated: CASSLGQGARTEAFF.